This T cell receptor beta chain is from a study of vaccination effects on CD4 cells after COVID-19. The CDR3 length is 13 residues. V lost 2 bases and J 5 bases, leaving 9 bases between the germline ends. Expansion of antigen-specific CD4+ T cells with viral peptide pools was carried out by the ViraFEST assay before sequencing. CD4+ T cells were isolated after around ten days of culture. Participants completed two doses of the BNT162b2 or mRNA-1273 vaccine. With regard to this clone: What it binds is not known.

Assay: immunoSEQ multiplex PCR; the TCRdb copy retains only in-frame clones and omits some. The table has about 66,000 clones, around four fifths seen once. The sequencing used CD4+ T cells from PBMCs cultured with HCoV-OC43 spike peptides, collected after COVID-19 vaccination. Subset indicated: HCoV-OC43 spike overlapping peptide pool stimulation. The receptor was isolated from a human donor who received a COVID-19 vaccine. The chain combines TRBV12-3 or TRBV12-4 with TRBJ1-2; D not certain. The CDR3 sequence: CASSLQAIYGYTF. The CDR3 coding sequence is TGTGCCAGCAGTTTACAGGCGATTTATGGCTACACCTTC.